The sequence of this T cell receptor beta chain was determined in a study of blood T cell repertoires in COVID-19. Study-level background: The United States, Italy and Spain supplied acute and convalescent COVID-19 samples. Sample material is recorded as cDNA or gDNA derived from T cells, B-cell-depleted T cells, or PBMCs.

As handled by the study authors: Counts of nucleated cells, estimated from reference gene primer amplification, were obtained. The data were produced by immunoSEQ multiplex PCR, yet TCRdb's version contains in-frame clones alone and is incomplete. The DNA gave D and trimming, while V, J and clone size come from that table. The sample comprises 200,000 to 250,000 clones, approximately 91% of which are singletons, and roughly 6% rests with the top ten. The CDR3 is 14 amino acids. Germline CDR1 SGDLS, CDR2 YYNGEE. V was cut by 3 bases and J by 5 bases, with 15 bases left in between. The V call is TRBV9, the J call TRBJ2-7, with D perhaps matching TRBD2 (7 bases). The specimen was peripheral blood. The sequence derives from a man aged 55 to 69 who had recovered from COVID-19. The CDR3 is CASSGGGLGNEQYF. CDR3 coding DNA: TGTGCCAGCAGCGGGGGGGGCCTGGGTAACGAGCAGTACTTC. Drawing the rest from reference TRBV9 and TRBJ2-7, the complete variable domain is DSGVTQTPKHLITATGQRVTLRCSPRSGDLSVYWYQQSLDQGLQFLIQYYNGEERAKGNILERFSAQQFPDLHSELNLSSLELGDSALYFCASSGGGLGNEQYFGPGTRLTVT.